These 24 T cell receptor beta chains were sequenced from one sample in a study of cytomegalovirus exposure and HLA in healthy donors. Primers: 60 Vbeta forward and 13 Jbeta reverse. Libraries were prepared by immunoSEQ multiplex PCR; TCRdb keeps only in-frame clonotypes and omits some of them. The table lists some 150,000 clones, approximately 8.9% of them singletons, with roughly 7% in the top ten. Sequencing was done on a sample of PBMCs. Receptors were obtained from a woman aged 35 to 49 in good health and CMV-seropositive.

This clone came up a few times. The CDR3 sequence: CSVSGSDKAYEQYF. The DNA for the CDR3 is TGCAGCGTTTCAGGATCGGACAAAGCCTACGAGCAGTACTTC. The V and J genes are TRBV29-1 and TRBJ2-7; D might be TRBD1 (5 bases). CDR3 length: 14 residues. Germline V CDR1 and CDR2: SQVTM, ANQGSEA. The V gene lost 5 bases and the J gene lost 2 bases, with 16 bases spanning the gap.

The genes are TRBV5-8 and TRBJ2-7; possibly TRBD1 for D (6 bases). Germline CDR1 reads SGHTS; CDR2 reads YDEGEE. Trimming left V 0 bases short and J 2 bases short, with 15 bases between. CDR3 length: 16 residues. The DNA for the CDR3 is TGTGCCAGCAGCTTGGTTCTACCAGGGACAACCTACGAGCAGTACTTC. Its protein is CASSLVLPGTTYEQYF.

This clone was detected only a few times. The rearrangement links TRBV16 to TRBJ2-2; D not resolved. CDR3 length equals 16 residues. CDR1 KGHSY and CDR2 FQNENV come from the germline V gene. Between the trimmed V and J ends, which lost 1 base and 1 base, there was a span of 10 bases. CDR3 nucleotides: TGTGCCAGCAGCCAATTTTCCAGCGAGAACACCGGGGAGCTGTTTTTT. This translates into CASSQFSSENTGELFF.

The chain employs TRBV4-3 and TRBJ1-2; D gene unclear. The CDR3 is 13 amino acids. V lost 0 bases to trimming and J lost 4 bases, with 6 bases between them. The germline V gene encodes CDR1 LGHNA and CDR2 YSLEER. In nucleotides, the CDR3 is TGCGCCAGCAGCCAAGAGACTGGCTATGGCTACACCTTC. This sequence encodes CASSQETGYGYTF.

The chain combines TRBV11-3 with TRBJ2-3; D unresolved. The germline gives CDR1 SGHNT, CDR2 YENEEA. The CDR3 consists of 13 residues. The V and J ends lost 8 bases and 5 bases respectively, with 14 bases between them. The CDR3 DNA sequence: TGTGCCAGCTCCCGAGAAGGCGGAGATACGCAGTATTTT. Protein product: CASSREGGDTQYF.

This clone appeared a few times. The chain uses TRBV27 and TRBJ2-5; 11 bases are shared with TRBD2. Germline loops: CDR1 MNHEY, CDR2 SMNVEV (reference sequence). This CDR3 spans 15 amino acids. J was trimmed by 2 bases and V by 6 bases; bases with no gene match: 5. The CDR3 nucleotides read TGTGCCAGCAGAGTTCTAGCGGGGGGACAAGAGACCCAGTACTTC. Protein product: CASRVLAGGQETQYF.

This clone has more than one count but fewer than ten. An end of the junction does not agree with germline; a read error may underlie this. CDR3 amino acids: CATSRYGGSTDTQYF. The DNA for the CDR3 is TGTGCCACCAGCCGGTACGGGGGGAGCACAGATACGCAGTATTTT. This sequence joins TRBV7-9 and TRBJ2-3; 7 nucleotides align to TRBD2. CDR1 and CDR2 (germline): SEHNR, FQNEAQ (reference sequence). The CDR3 length is 15 residues.

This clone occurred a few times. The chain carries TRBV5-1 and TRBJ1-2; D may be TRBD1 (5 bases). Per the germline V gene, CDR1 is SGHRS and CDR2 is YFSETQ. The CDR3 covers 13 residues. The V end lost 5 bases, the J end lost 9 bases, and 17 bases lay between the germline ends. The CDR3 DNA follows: TGCGCCAGCAGAACAAATCAGGGAGGTAGCTACACCTTC. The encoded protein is CASRTNQGGSYTF.

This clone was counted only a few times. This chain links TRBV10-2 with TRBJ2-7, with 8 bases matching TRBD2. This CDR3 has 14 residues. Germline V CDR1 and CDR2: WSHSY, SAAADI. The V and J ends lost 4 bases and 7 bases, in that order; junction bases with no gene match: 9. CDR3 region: CASSVTGGPEEQYF. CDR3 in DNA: TGCGCCAGCAGTGTGACGGGGGGGCCAGAAGAGCAGTACTTC.

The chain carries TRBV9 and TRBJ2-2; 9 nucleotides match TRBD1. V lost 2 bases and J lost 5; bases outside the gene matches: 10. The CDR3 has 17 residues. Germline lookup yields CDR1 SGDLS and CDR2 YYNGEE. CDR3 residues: CASSVLSAGTGTGELFF. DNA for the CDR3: TGTGCCAGCAGCGTCCTTTCGGCGGGGACAGGGACCGGGGAGCTGTTTTTT.

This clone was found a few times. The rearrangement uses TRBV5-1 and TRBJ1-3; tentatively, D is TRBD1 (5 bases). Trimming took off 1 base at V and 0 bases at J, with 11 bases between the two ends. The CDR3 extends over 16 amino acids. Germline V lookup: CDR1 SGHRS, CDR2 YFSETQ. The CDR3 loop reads CASSLLGGFSGNTIYF. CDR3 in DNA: TGCGCCAGCAGCTTGTTGGGGGGGTTCTCTGGAAACACCATATATTTT. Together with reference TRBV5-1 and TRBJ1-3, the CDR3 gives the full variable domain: KAGVTQTPRYLIKTRGQQVTLSCSPISGHRSVSWYQQTPGQGLQFLFEYFSETQRNKGNFPGRFSGRQFSNSRSEMNVSTLELGDSALYLCASSLLGGFSGNTIYFGEGSWLTVV.

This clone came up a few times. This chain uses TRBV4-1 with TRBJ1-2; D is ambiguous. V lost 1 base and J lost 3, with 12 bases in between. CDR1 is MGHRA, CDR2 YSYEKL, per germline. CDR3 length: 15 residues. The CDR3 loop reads CASSQGGLLDYGYTF. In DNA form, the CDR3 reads TGCGCCAGCAGCCAAGGAGGTCTGCTTGACTATGGCTACACCTTC.

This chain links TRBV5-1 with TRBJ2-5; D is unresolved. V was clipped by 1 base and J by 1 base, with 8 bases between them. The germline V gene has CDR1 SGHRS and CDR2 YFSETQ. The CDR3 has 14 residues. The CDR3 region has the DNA TGCGCCAGCAGCTTGTTACAGATCCAAGAGACCCAGTACTTC. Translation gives CASSLLQIQETQYF.

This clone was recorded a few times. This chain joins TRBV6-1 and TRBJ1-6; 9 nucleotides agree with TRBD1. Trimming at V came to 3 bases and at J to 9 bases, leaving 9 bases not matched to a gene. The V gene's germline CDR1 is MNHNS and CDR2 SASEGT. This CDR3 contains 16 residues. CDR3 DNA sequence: TGTGCCAGCAGTGAGCTACAGGGGGCTAGCGGTTCACCCCTCCACTTT. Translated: CASSELQGASGSPLHF.

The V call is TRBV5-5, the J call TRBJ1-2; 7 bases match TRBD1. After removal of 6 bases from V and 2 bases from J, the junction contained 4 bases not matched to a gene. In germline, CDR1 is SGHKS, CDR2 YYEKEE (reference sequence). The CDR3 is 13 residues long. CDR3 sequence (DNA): TGTGCCAGCAACTTAGGGGGCAACTATGGCTACACCTTC. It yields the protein CASNLGGNYGYTF.

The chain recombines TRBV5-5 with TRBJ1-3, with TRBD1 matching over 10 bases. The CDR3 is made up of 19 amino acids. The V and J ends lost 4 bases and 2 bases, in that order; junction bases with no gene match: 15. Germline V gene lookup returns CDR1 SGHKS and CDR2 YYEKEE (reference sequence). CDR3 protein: CASSRSGTGVDLAGNTIYF. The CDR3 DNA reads TGTGCCAGCAGCCGTTCAGGGACAGGGGTTGACCTGGCTGGAAACACCATATATTTT.

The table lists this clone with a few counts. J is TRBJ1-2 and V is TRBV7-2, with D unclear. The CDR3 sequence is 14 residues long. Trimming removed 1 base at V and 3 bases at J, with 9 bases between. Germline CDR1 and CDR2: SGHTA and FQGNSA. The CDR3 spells CASSLGALDYGYTF. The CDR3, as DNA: TGTGCCAGCAGCTTAGGGGCCTTAGACTATGGCTACACCTTC.

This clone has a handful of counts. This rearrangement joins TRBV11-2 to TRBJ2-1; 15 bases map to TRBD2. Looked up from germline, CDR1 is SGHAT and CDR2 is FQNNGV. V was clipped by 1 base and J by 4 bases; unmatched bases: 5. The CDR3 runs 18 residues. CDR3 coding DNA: TGTGCCAGCAGCTTAGCGGGGACTAGCGGGGGGATTTACAATGAGCAGTTCTTC. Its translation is CASSLAGTSGGIYNEQFF.

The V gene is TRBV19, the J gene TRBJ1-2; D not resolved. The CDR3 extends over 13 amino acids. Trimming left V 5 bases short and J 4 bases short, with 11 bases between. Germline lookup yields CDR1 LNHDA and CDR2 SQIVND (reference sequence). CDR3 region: CASSGRASYGYTF. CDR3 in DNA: TGTGCCAGTAGTGGGAGGGCCTCCTATGGCTACACCTTC.

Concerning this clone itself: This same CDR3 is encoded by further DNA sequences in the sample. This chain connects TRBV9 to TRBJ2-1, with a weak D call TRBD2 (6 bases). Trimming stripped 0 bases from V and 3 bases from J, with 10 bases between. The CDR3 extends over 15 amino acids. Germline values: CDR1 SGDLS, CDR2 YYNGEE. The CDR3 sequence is CASSVGRGSYNEQFF. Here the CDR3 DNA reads TGTGCCAGCAGCGTAGGTCGGGGGAGCTACAATGAGCAGTTCTTC.

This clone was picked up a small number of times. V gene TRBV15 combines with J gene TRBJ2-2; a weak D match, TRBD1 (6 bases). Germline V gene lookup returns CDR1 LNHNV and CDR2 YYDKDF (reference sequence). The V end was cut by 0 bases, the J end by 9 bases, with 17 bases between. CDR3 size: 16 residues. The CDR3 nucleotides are TGTGCCACCAGCAGAGAGAAGAGTACAGGGAATTGGGAGCTGTTTTTT. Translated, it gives CATSREKSTGNWELFF.

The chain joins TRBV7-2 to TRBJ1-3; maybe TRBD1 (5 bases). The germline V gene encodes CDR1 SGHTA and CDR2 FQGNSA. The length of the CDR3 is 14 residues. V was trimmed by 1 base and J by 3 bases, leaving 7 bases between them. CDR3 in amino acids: CASSLGGGGNTIYF. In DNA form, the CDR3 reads TGTGCCAGCAGCTTAGGGGGCGGTGGAAACACCATATATTTT.

The CDR3: CASSLDRLSYNSPLHF. The CDR3 nucleotides read TGCGCCAGCAGCCTAGACAGACTCTCCTATAATTCACCCCTCCACTTT. The V gene is TRBV5-1, the J gene TRBJ1-6; D is possibly TRBD1 (5 bases). Germline assignment: CDR1 SGHRS and CDR2 YFSETQ. The V gene lost 4 bases and the J gene lost 0 bases, with 11 bases spanning the gap. The CDR3 has 16 amino acids.

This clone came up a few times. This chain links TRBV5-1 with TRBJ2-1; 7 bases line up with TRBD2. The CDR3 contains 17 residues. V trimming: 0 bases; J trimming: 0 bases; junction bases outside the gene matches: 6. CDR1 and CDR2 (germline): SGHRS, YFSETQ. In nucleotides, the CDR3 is TGCGCCAGCAGCTTGGGGGGGGGTTCCCCCTCCTACAATGAGCAGTTCTTC. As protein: CASSLGGGSPSYNEQFF. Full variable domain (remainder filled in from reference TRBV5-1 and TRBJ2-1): KAGVTQTPRYLIKTRGQQVTLSCSPISGHRSVSWYQQTPGQGLQFLFEYFSETQRNKGNFPGRFSGRQFSNSRSEMNVSTLELGDSALYLCASSLGGGSPSYNEQFFGPGTRLTVL.